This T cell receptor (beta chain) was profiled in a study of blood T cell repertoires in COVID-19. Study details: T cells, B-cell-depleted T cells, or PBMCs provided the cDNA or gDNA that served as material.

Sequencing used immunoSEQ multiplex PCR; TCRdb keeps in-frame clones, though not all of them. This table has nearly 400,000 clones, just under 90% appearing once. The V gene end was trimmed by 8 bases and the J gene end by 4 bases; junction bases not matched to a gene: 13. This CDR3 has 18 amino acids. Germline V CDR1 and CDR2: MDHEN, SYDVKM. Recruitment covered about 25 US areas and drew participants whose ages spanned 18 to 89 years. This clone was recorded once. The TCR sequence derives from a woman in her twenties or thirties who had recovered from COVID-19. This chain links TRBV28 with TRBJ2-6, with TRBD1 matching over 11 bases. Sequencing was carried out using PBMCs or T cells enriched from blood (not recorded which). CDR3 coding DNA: TGTGCCAGCTGGAGCCGCCGGGACAGGGGGGCCGGGGCCAACGTCCTGACTTTC. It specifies CASWSRRDRGAGANVLTF.